These 18 T cell receptor beta chains were sequenced from one sample in a study of cytomegalovirus exposure and HLA in healthy donors. PCR amplification relied on 60 Vbeta primers (plus 13 Jbeta primers). Profiling relied on immunoSEQ multiplex PCR, and the TCRdb table lists in-frame clones only, not all of them. The table records some 96,000 clones, roughly three quarters of them present only once. What was sequenced was PBMCs. Source of these receptors: an older woman in good health and CMV-seropositive.

The gene calls are TRBV28 and TRBJ1-5, with D tentatively TRBD1 (5 bases). CDR3 length: 14 amino acids. Germline CDR1 and CDR2: MDHEN and SYDVKM. V lost 2 bases to trimming and J lost 7 bases, with 12 bases between them. The CDR3 sequence is CASSLTGGTQPQHF. In DNA form, the CDR3 reads TGTGCCAGCAGTTTAACGGGGGGAACCCAGCCCCAGCATTTT. Using reference TRBV28 and TRBJ1-5 for the parts outside the CDR3, the full variable domain is DVKVTQSSRYLVKRTGEKVFLECVQDMDHENMFWYRQDPGLGLRLIYFSYDVKMKEKGDIPEGYSVSREKKERFSLILESASTNQTSMYLCASSLTGGTQPQHFGDGTRLSIL.

The CDR3 loop reads CASSYSVSGEYEQYF. The DNA for the CDR3 is TGTGCCAGCAGTTACTCTGTTAGCGGAGAGTACGAGCAGTACTTC. The rearrangement links TRBV6-5 to TRBJ2-7, with D maybe TRBD2 (6 bases). Trimming stripped 0 bases from V and 4 bases from J, with 13 bases between. The V gene's germline CDR1 is MNHEY and CDR2 SVGAGI. The CDR3 consists of 15 residues.

The genes are TRBV9 and TRBJ2-1, with 9 positions matching TRBD2. The germline gives CDR1 SGDLS, CDR2 YYNGEE. Trimming removed 4 bases from V and 8 bases from J; junction bases left unmatched: 10. The CDR3 contains 15 residues. CDR3 sequence (DNA): TGTGCCAGCAGCTCGAAGGGCGGGAGGGCGGATGAGCAGTTCTTC. It codes for CASSSKGGRADEQFF.

V usage is TRBV18 and J usage is TRBJ1-1; TRBD1 matches at 7 bases. V shed 1 base, J shed 1 base, and the junction held 9 bases outside the gene matches. Germline CDR1 and CDR2: KGHSH and LQKENI. This CDR3 is built from 17 residues. CDR3 nucleotides: TGTGCCAGCTCACCACAACGTCATCACAGGGGGAACACTGAAGCTTTCTTT. The encoded protein is CASSPQRHHRGNTEAFF. Full variable domain (outside the CDR3, taken from reference TRBV18 and TRBJ1-1): NAGVMQNPRHLVRRRGQEARLRCSPMKGHSHVYWYRQLPEEGLKFMVYLQKENIIDESGMPKERFSAEFPKEGPSILRIQQVVRGDSAAYFCASSPQRHHRGNTEAFFGQGTRLTVV.

Points on this clone: One end of the junction is discordant with germline, which a read error may explain. The chain recombines TRBV7-9 with TRBJ2-7, with 12 bases aligning to TRBD2. The CDR3 is 13 amino acids. Germline-derived CDR1 and CDR2 are SEHNR and FQNEAQ (reference sequence). The chain's CDR3 is CASSLAGGDEQYF. The CDR3 region has the DNA TGTGCCAGCAGCCTAGCGGGAGGGGACGAGCAGTACTTC.

The chain joins TRBV5-1 to TRBJ2-6; D uncertain. Trimming removed 5 bases at V and 0 bases at J, with 12 bases between. There are 16 residues in the CDR3. From germline, CDR1 is SGHRS and CDR2 YFSETQ. CDR3 coding DNA: TGCGCCAGCAGATTTGACGGAGTCTCTGGGGCCAACGTCCTGACTTTC. Its protein is CASRFDGVSGANVLTF. Based on the CDR3 plus reference TRBV5-1 and TRBJ2-6, the full variable domain is KAGVTQTPRYLIKTRGQQVTLSCSPISGHRSVSWYQQTPGQGLQFLFEYFSETQRNKGNFPGRFSGRQFSNSRSEMNVSTLELGDSALYLCASRFDGVSGANVLTFGAGSRLTVL.

This chain joins TRBV7-9 and TRBJ2-3; D is perhaps TRBD2 (6 bases). V was clipped by 1 base and J by 6 bases, with 17 bases between them. The germline gives CDR1 SEHNR, CDR2 FQNEAQ (reference sequence). CDR3 length: 16 residues. CDR3 residues: CASSLGRERPRDTQYF. The CDR3 bases are TGTGCCAGCAGCTTAGGGAGGGAGCGTCCTAGGGATACGCAGTATTTT.

J is TRBJ1-1 and V is TRBV28; D ambiguous. Trimming took off 7 bases at V and 0 bases at J, with 12 bases between the two ends. Germline loops: CDR1 MDHEN, CDR2 SYDVKM. The CDR3 covers 14 residues. The CDR3 loop is CASTPGSVNTEAFF. As DNA, the CDR3 is TGTGCCAGCACCCCGGGTAGCGTGAACACTGAAGCTTTCTTT. The full variable domain, with the rest looked up from reference TRBV28 and TRBJ1-1, is DVKVTQSSRYLVKRTGEKVFLECVQDMDHENMFWYRQDPGLGLRLIYFSYDVKMKEKGDIPEGYSVSREKKERFSLILESASTNQTSMYLCASTPGSVNTEAFFGQGTRLTVV.

The genes are TRBV5-1 and TRBJ2-5, with 9 bases matching TRBD1. CDR1 and CDR2 from the germline V gene are SGHRS and YFSETQ. This CDR3 region has 15 residues. The V and J ends lost 5 bases and 5 bases, in that order; junction bases with no gene match: 10. The CDR3 is CASRPPGQGTETQYF. The CDR3 DNA reads TGCGCCAGCAGGCCTCCGGGACAGGGTACGGAGACCCAGTACTTC.

This sequence joins TRBV2 and TRBJ2-7; TRBD2 matches 11 bases. The CDR3 loop spans 12 amino acids. Germline lookup yields CDR1 SNHLY and CDR2 FYNNEI. V lost 10 bases to trimming and J lost 3 bases; unmatched junction nucleotides: 2. In DNA, the CDR3 is TGTGCCACCGGGACTAGCGGCTACGAGCAGTACTTC. Protein product: CATGTSGYEQYF.

V gene TRBV27 combines with J gene TRBJ1-2; TRBD1 might be the D (6 bases). The CDR3 is 13 amino acids. Trimming removed 4 bases from V and 4 bases from J, with 10 bases in between. Germline CDR1 and CDR2: MNHEY and SMNVEV (reference sequence). CDR3 region: CASSSTGIYGYTF. In DNA form, the CDR3 reads TGTGCCAGCAGTTCAACAGGGATCTATGGCTACACCTTC.

The V gene is TRBV6-1, the J gene TRBJ1-2; D may be TRBD1 (6 bases). The germline CDR1 and CDR2 sequences are MNHNS and SASEGT. Trimming cost V 6 bases and J 5 bases, with 13 bases left between them. This CDR3 spans 13 amino acids. CDR3 nucleotide sequence: TGTGCCAGCAGGATGGCACAGGGTTATGGCTACACCTTC. It yields the protein CASRMAQGYGYTF.

This clone was recorded a few times. The chain is built from TRBV5-6 and TRBJ2-3; the D gene is possibly TRBD1 (6 bases). Trimming removed 4 bases at V and 3 bases at J, with 15 bases between. Per the germline V gene, CDR1 is SGHDT and CDR2 is YYEEEE. There are 15 residues in the CDR3. For the CDR3, the DNA is TGTGCCAGCAGCCCAGGGACATATTTGACAGATACGCAGTATTTT. This gives the protein CASSPGTYLTDTQYF.

This clone has just one count. V gene TRBV5-1 combines with J gene TRBJ1-2; maybe TRBD1 (6 bases). Trimming left V 0 bases short and J 4 bases short, with 16 bases between. This CDR3 contains 16 residues. Germline CDR1 SGHRS, CDR2 YFSETQ. The CDR3 spells CASSLEGTTTSYGYTF. CDR3 DNA sequence: TGCGCCAGCAGCTTGGAAGGGACAACAACCTCCTATGGCTACACCTTC.

This clone has only one observation. The chain links TRBV2 to TRBJ2-3; D unresolved. V lost 2 bases and J 1 base, leaving 7 bases between the germline ends. Germline CDR1 reads SNHLY; CDR2 reads FYNNEI. This CDR3 region has 14 residues. The CDR3 spells CASSEMAGTDTQYF. The DNA for the CDR3 is TGTGCCAGCAGTGAAATGGCGGGCACAGATACGCAGTATTTT.

The V gene is TRBV7-9, the J gene TRBJ2-2; D remains ambiguous. CDR3 length: 12 amino acids. The V gene's germline CDR1 is SEHNR and CDR2 FQNEAQ (reference sequence). The germline V and J ends were trimmed by 6 bases and 4 bases, with 6 bases remaining between them. In nucleotides, the CDR3 is TGTGCCAGCAGGCCAGGCACCGGGGAGCTGTTTTTT. Amino acid sequence: CASRPGTGELFF.

Only one count was recorded for this clone. The V call is TRBV10-3, the J call TRBJ1-4; D is uncertain. CDR3 size: 15 residues. V shed 5 bases and J shed 7 bases, with 17 bases lying between them. Germline V gene lookup returns CDR1 ENHRY and CDR2 SYGVKD. The CDR3 loop reads CAISLSPGLGEKLFF. The DNA of the CDR3 is TGTGCCATCAGTTTGAGCCCAGGACTGGGTGAAAAACTGTTTTTT.

This clone was detected only a few times. The chain links TRBV6-5 to TRBJ1-3, with a possible D match to TRBD1 (5 bases). Germline V gene sequence: CDR1 MNHEY, CDR2 SVGAGI. This CDR3 is built from 11 residues. V gave up 5 bases and J gave up 7 bases, with 6 bases separating them. CDR3 sequence (DNA): TGTGCCAGCAGTAGGGGTAACACCATATATTTT. Translating it yields CASSRGNTIYF.